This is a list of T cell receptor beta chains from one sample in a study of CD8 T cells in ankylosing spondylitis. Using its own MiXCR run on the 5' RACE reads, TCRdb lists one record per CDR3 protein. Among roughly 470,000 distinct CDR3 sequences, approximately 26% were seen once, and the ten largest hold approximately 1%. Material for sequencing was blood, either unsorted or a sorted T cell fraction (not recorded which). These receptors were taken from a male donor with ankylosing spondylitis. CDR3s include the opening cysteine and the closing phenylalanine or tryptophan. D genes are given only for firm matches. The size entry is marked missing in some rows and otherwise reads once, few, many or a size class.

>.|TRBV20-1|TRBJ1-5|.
CSASTVMTDGNQPQHF
TGCAGTGCCTCGACCGTAATGACAGATGGTAATCAGCCCCAGCATTTT
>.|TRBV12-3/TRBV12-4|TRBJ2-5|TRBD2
CASSLTSGGETQYF
TGTGCCAGCAGTTTGACTAGCGGGGGGGAGACCCAGTACTTC
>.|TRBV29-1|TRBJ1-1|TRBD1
CSVETDRGNTEAFF
TGCAGCGTCGAAACCGACAGGGGGAACACTGAAGCTTTCTTT
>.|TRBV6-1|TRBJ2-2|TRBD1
CASDLLGQGVSGELFF
TGTGCCAGTGATCTACTCGGACAGGGGGTTTCCGGGGAGCTGTTTTTT
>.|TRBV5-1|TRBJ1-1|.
CASSLGFRTEAFF
TGCGCCAGCAGCTTGGGTTTTCGCACTGAAGCTTTCTTT
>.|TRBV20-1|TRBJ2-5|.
CSAAPSAEETQYF
TGCAGTGCCGCCCCCTCAGCGGAAGAGACCCAGTACTTC
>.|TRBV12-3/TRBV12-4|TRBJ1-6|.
CASSFLGTRLGSPLHF
TGTGCCAGCAGTTTTTTGGGGACCCGTCTTGGATCACCCCTCCACTTT
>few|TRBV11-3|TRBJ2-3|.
CASSSLRVATQYF
TGTGCCAGCAGCTCCCTCAGGGTGGCTACGCAGTATTTT
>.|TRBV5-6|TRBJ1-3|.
CASSHPDRYSGNTIYF
TGTGCCAGCAGCCACCCGGACCGATACTCTGGAAACACCATATATTTT
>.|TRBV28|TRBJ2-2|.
CASSLSGALNTGELFF
TGTGCCAGCAGTTTATCAGGGGCCCTAAACACCGGGGAGCTGTTTTTT
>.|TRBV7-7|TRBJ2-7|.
CASSLDRQYEQYF
TGTGCCAGCAGTCTAGACAGGCAATACGAGCAGTACTTC
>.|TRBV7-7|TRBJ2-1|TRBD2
CASSVRLAGDYNEQFF
TGTGCCAGCAGCGTCCGACTAGCGGGGGACTACAATGAGCAGTTCTTC
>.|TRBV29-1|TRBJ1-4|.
CSVDVSSNEKLFF
TGCAGCGTTGACGTCAGCTCTAATGAAAAACTGTTTTTT
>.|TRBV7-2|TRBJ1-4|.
CASSLYRTGKLFF
TGTGCCAGCAGCTTATATCGGACGGGAAAACTGTTTTTT
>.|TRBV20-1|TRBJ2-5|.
CSVTRLGRETQYF
TGCAGTGTCACTAGGTTGGGTCGGGAGACCCAGTACTTC
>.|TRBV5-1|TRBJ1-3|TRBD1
CASSFAGGTGNTIYF
TGCGCCAGCAGCTTTGCAGGGGGTACAGGAAACACCATATATTTT
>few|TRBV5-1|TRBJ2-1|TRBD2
CASSRTSGRYEQFF
TGCGCCAGCAGCCGGACTAGCGGGAGGTATGAGCAGTTCTTC
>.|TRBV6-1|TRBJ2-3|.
CASRKDRRTDTQYF
TGTGCCAGCAGAAAAGACAGACGCACAGATACGCAGTATTTT
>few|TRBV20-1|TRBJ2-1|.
CSASGPLSSYNEQFF
TGCAGTGCTAGCGGCCCTTTAAGCTCCTACAATGAGCAGTTCTTC
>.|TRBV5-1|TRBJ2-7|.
CASSLEVAKSEQYF
TGCGCCAGCAGCTTGGAGGTAGCAAAAAGCGAGCAGTACTTC
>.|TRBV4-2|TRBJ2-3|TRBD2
CASSRELAGTSTSTDTQYF
TGTGCCAGCAGCCGTGAGTTAGCGGGGACCAGTACTAGCACAGATACGCAGTATTTT
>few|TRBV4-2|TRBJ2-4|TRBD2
CASSQREGVQYF
TGTGCCAGCAGCCAAAGGGAGGGAGTTCAGTACTTC
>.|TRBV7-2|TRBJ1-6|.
CASSILGQRLNSPLHF
TGTGCCAGCAGCATACTAGGGCAGCGACTTAATTCACCCCTCCACTTT
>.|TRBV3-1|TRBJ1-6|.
CASSPLGVPPLHF
TGTGCCAGCAGCCCCCTGGGGGTTCCACCCCTCCACTTT
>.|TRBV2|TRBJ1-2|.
CASSAPGTGFGYTF
TGTGCCAGCAGTGCACCAGGGACCGGGTTTGGCTACACCTTC
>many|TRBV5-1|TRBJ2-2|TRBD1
CASSRGQGATGELFF
TGCGCCAGCAGCCGGGGACAGGGAGCGACCGGGGAGCTGTTTTTT
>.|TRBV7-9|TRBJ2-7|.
CASSHPAYEQYF
TGTGCCAGCAGCCACCCAGCCTACGAGCAGTACTTC
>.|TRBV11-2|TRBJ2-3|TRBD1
CASSPTGQGAADTQYF
TGTGCCAGCAGCCCCACGGGACAGGGAGCAGCAGATACGCAGTATTTT
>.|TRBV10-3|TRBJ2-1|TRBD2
CAISDRGDEQFF
TGTGCCATCAGTGATCGGGGGGATGAGCAGTTCTTC
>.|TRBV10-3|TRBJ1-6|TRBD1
CAITTDRDNSPLHF
TGTGCCATCACCACTGACAGGGATAATTCACCCCTCCACTTT
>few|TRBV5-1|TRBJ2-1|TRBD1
CASTPGQGVLGEQFF
TGCGCCAGCACACCGGGACAGGGAGTTCTTGGTGAGCAGTTCTTC
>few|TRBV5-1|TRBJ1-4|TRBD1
CASTIQGQINEKLFF
TGCGCCAGCACTATACAGGGGCAAATTAATGAAAAACTGTTTTTT
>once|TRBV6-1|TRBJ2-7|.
CASSESLLARSLYVEQYF
TGTGCCAGCAGTGAAAGTCTGCTAGCAAGGTCTCTCTACGTCGAGCAGTACTTC
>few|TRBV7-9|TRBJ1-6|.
CASRVQSPTSPLHF
TGTGCCAGCAGGGTACAGAGCCCGACGTCACCCCTCCACTTT
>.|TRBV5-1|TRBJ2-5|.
CASSLVGAPLQETQYF
TGCGCCAGCAGCTTGGTAGGGGCACCCCTCCAAGAGACCCAGTACTTC
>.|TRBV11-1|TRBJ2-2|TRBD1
CASSPRYSTGEKNTGELFF
TGTGCCAGCAGCCCCCGATACTCGACAGGGGAGAAGAACACCGGGGAGCTGTTTTTT
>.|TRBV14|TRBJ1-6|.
CASSQVGSNSPLHF
TGTGCCAGCAGCCAAGTCGGATCCAATTCACCCCTCCACTTT
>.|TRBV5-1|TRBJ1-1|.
CASSPGQGTLAFF
TGCGCCAGCAGCCCTGGCCAAGGGACCCTAGCTTTCTTT
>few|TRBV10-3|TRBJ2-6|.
CAISAGAFSGANVLTF
TGTGCCATCAGTGCCGGGGCCTTCTCTGGGGCCAACGTCCTGACTTTC
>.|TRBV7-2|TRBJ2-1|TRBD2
CASSLSGRGWNEQFF
TGTGCCAGCAGCTTAAGCGGGAGGGGTTGGAATGAGCAGTTCTTC
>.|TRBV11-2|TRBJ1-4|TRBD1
CASSLGTGKNEKLFF
TGTGCCAGCAGCTTAGGGACAGGGAAGAATGAAAAACTGTTTTTT
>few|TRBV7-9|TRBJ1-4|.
CASSLRTSEKLFF
TGTGCCAGCAGCTTAAGGACAAGTGAAAAACTGTTTTTT
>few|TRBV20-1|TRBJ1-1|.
CSAPTVNTEAFF
TGCAGTGCTCCGACAGTGAACACTGAAGCTTTCTTT
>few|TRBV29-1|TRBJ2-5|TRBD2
CSVESPSGQETQYF
TGCAGCGTTGAAAGCCCTAGCGGTCAGGAGACCCAGTACTTC
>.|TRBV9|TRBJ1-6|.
CASSVGGGNNSPLHF
TGTGCCAGCAGCGTAGGTGGAGGAAATAATTCACCCCTCCACTTT
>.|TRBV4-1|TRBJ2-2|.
CASSRDPLAFVGELFF
TGCGCCAGCAGCCGGGACCCCTTAGCGTTTGTCGGGGAGCTGTTTTTT
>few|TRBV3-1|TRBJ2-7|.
CASSHPGLYEQYF
TGTGCCAGCAGCCATCCCGGACTTTACGAGCAGTACTTC
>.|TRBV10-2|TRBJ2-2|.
CASSESSSRRKLFF
TGCGCCAGCAGTGAGTCTTCTAGCCGGAGGAAGCTGTTTTTT
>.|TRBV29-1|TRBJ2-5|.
CSGKALQETQYF
TGCAGCGGTAAAGCTTTGCAAGAGACCCAGTACTTC
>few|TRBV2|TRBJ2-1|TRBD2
CASRERLAGGYNEQFF
TGTGCCAGCAGGGAGAGGCTGGCGGGAGGGTACAATGAGCAGTTCTTC
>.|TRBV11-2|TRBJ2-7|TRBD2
CASSSGLALTHEQYF
TGTGCCAGCAGCTCCGGACTAGCGCTAACCCACGAGCAGTACTTC
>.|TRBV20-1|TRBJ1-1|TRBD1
CSAHSPGTGNPEAFF
TGCAGTGCTCATAGTCCCGGGACAGGGAACCCTGAAGCTTTCTTT
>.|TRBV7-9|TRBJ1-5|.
CASSLGGRFYQPQHF
TGTGCCAGCAGCTTAGGAGGACGCTTCTATCAGCCCCAGCATTTT